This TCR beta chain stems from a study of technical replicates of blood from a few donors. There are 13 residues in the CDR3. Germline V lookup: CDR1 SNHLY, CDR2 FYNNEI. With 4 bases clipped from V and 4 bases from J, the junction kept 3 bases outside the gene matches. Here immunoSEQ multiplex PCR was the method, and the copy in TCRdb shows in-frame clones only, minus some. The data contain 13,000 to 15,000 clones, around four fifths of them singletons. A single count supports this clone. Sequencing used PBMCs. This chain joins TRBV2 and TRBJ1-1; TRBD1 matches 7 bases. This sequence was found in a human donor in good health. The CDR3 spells CASSGQGITEAFF. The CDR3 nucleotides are TGTGCCAGCAGTGGACAGGGCATCACTGAAGCTTTCTTT.